Listed here is a single TCR beta chain. The specificity of this receptor is unknown. No much larger clone is present one base from it, and per-base qualities are unavailable. This sample was included in a study of beta chain features in type 1 diabetes (dated by TCRdb to 2016 to 2018). Regarding the study in general: Mean age, gender distribution, total cell number and subset yield were not different between patients and healthy donors. Naive and central memory subsets were obtained from all 30 or so donors, but regulatory and stem cell-like memory subsets were isolated from only 8 patients and 8 healthy donors. In the study, TCRB repertoires of sorted circulating CD4+ T cell subsets from recently diagnosed type 1 diabetes patients were compared with those of matched healthy donors. A total of around 110,000,000 sorted cells were examined across all samples, and RNA yield correlated strongly with the number of cells per subset.

All of the isolated RNA was reverse transcribed with the High Capacity cDNA Reverse Transcription Kit, so expressed TCRB transcripts were sequenced. Deep immunoSEQ sequencing was applied to naive, central memory and regulatory T cell samples, giving an average of about 3.7 million total reads per sample. After sorted cells were lysed in RLT buffer, RNA was extracted with DNase-treated RNeasy Micro or Mini kits, with the choice depending on cell number. Each cell subset was processed separately to prevent cross-contamination, with patient and healthy donor samples processed together. TCRB sequences were amplified from cDNA with the immunoSEQ multiplex PCR, producing 87-bp fragments spanning the CDR3 region. Sequencing of the amplicons was performed on the Illumina HiSeq platform. From the authors' description of their analysis: Synthetic template baselines were used to correct PCR bias computationally, reads within Hamming distance 2 were collapsed, and singletons that could not be merged were discarded. Reads were aligned against IMGT to assign V, D and J genes, CDR3 length and insertions or deletions at six rearrangement sites. Within each subset, clonotype counts were normalized to the number of sorted cells before true diversity and Gini coefficients were calculated with the tcR R package. Repertoire sharing was quantified using the overlap coefficient calculated on TCRB nucleotide sequences. Out-of-frame TCRB sequences from naive cells were analyzed to stand in for the pre-selection repertoire. TCRdb's version of the immuneACCESS table is confined to in-frame rearrangements and falls short of the full clone set. An unresolved V gene accounts for under half of the shortfall where checked; the remainder is of unknown origin. That table is the source of V, J and clone size, and D and trimming were worked out from the DNA. The sample profile shows about 410,000 clones; over 11% of them were found once. The ten most abundant clones make up under 0.04% of the sample.

What the study reported, not specific to this receptor: Naive, central memory and regulatory TCRB repertoires appeared to be more alike among patients than among healthy donors. Because cDNA rather than genomic DNA was sequenced, highly expressing activated cells could have been over-represented, although no difference in activation and CD3 levels was found between groups. Only small numbers of individuals were included in the HLA sub-analyses, which left unresolved whether HLA type had any influence on TCRB rearrangement. Type 1 diabetes patients showed a moderate but significant shortening of TCRB CDR3 length in all four CD4+ subsets. PCR may preferentially amplify shorter templates, but because patient and control samples were amplified and corrected together, any resulting skew would affect both groups equally. Fewer insertions and more nucleotide deletions at VDJ recombination sites were observed in patients with type 1 diabetes, implying thymic rearrangement abnormalities.

Based on the germline V gene (reference sequence), the CDR1 and CDR2 sequences are SGHNT and YYREEE. The CDR3 holds 15 amino acids from the cysteine to the phenylalanine. Only CDR3 DNA remains: 45 bases, in frame from the first base. Trimming costs V 2 bases and J 7 bases, and their ends lie 18 bases apart. Each donor gave one peripheral blood draw, averaging approximately 110 mL, which was collected into heparinised tubes. Using a panel that included CD45RO, CCR7, CD25, CD127, CD95 and CD27, naive, central memory, regulatory and stem cell-like memory CD4+ T cells were sorted on a BD FACSAria II. Purity was above 98% for every sorted population. Right away, PBMCs were isolated by Lymphoprep density gradient centrifugation and were stained directly, with no culture step. So that batch effects would be minimized, each experiment stained and sorted samples in pairs, pairing one healthy donor with one patient.

The sample consisted of naive CD4+ T cells from blood. The sample's cell subset or site, from its label and the paper: true naive CD4+ T cells. This clonotype was sampled from a man aged 25-40 years in good health. The receptor chain draws on TRBV5-4 and TRBJ1-2, with TRBD1 as a weak D call on 5 bases. In nucleotide form, the sequence is TGTGCCAGCAGCTTTAGTCAGGGATCCCTGAGTGGCTACACCTTC. Translated, it gives CASSFSQGSLSGYTF.